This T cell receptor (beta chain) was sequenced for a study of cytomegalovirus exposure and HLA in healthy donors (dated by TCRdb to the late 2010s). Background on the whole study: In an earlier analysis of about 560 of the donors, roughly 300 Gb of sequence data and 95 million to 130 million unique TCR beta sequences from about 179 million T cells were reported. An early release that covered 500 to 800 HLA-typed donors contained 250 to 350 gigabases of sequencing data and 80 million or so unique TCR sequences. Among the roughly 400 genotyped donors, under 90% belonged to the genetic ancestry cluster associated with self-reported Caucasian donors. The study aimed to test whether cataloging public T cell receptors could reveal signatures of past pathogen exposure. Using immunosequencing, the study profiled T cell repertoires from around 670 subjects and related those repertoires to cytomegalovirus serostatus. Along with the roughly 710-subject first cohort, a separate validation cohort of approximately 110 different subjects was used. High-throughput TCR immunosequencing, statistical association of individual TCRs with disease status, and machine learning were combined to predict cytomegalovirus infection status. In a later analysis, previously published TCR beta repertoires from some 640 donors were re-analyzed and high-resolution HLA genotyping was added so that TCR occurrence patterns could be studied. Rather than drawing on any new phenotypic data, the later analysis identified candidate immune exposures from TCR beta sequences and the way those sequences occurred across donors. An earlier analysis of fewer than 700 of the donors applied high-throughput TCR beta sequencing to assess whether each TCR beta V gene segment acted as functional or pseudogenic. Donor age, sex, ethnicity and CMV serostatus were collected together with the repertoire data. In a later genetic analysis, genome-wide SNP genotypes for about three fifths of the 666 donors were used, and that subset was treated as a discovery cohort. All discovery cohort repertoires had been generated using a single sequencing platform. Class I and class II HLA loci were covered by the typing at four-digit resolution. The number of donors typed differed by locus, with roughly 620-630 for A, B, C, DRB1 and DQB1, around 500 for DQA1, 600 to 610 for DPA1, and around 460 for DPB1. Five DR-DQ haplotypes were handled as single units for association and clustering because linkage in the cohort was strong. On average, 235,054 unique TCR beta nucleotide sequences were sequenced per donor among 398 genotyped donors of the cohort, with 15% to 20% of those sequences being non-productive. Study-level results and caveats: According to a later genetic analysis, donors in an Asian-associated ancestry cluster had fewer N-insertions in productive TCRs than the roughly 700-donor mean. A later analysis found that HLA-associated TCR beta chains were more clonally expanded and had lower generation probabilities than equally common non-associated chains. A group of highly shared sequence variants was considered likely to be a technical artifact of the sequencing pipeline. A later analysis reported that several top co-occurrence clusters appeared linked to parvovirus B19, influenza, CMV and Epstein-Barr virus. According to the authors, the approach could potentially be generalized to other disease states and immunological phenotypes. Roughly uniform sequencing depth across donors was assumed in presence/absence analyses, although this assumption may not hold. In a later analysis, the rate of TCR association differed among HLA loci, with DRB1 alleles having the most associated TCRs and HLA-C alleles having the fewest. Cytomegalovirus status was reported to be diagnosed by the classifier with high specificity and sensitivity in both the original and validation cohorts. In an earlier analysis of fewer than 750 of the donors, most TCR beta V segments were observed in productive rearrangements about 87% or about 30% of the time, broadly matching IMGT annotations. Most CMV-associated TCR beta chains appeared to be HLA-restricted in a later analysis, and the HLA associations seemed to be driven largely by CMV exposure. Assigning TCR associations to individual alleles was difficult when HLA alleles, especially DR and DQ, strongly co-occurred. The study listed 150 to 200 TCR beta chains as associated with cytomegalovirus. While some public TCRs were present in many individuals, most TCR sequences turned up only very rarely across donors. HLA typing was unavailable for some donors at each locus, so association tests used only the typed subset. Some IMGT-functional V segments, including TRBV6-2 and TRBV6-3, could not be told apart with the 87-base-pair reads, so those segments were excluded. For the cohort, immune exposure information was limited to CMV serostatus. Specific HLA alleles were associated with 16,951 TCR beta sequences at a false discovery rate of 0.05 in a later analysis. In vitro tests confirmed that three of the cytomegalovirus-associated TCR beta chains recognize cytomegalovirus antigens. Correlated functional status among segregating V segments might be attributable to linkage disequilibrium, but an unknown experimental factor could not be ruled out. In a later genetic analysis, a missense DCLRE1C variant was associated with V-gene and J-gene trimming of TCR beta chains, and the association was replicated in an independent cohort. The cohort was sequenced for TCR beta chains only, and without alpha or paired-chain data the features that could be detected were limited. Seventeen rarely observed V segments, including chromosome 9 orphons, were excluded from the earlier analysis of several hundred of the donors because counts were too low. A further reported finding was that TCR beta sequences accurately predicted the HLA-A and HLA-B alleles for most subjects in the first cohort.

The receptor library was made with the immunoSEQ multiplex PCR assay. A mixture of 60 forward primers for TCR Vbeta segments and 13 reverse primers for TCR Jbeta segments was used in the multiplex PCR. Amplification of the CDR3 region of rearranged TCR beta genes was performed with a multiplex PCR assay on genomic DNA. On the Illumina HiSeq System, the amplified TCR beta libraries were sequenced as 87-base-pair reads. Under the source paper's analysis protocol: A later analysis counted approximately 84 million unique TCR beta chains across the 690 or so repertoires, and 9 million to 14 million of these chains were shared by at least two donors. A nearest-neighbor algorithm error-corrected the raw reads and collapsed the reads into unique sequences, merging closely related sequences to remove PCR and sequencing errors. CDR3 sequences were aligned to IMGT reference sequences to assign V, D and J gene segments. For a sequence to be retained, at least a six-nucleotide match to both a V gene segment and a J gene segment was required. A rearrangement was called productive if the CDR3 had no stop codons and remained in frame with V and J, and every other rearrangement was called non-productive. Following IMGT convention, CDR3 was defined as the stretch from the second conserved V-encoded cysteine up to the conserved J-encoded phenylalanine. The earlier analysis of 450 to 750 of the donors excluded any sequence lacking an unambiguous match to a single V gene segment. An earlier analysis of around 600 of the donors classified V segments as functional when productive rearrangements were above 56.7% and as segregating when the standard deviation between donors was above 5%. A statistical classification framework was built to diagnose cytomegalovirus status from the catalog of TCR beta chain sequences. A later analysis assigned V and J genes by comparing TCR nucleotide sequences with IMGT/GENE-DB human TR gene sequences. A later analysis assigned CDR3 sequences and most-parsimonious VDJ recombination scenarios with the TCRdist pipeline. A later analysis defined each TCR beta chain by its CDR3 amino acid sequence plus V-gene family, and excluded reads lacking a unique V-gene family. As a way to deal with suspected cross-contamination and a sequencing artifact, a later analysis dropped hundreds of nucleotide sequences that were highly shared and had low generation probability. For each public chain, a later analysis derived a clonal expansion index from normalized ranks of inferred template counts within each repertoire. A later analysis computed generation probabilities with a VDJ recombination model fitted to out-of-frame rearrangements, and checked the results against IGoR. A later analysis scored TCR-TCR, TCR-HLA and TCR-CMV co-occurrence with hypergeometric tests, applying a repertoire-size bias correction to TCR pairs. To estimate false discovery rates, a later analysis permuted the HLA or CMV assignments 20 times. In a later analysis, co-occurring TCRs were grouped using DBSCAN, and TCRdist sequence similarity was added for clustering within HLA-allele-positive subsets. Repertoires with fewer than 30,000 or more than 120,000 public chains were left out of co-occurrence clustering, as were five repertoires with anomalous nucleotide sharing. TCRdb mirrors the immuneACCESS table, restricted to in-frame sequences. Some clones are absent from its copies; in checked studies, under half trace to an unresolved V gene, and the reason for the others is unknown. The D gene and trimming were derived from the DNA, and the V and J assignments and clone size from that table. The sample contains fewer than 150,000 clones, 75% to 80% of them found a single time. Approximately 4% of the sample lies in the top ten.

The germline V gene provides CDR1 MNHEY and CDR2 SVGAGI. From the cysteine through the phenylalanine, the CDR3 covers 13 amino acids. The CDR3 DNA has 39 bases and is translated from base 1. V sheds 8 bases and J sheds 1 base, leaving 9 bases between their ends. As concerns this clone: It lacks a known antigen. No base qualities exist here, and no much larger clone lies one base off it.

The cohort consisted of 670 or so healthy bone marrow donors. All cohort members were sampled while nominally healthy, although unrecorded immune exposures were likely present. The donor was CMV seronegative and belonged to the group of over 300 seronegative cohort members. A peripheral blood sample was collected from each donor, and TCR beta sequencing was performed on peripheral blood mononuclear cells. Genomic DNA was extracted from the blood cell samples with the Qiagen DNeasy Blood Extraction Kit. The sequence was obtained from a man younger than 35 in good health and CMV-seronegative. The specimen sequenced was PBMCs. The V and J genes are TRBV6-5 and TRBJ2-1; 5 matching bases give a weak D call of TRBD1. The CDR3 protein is CASGRDSYNEQFF. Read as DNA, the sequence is TGTGCCAGCGGCAGGGATTCCTACAATGAGCAGTTCTTC.